The clone carrying this TCR beta chain was observed a handful of times. Its target is unknown. These data come from a study of T-cell reconstitution after alpha-beta-depleted transplantation in children. The TCRbeta library was prepared with unique molecular identifiers. TCRdb re-called the PCR reads through MiXCR, storing one row per CDR3 protein. The sample has approximately 130,000 distinct CDR3 sequences, around 9.8% seen once. Trimming cost V 3 bases and J 2 bases, with 20 bases left between them. The V gene's germline CDR1 is DFQATT and CDR2 SNEGSKA (reference sequence). The CDR3 consists of 16 residues. Study conclusions and caveats: Elevated TCRbeta diversity at day 60 was traced, in some patients, to surviving recipient T cells and thymic progenitors. Alpha-beta T cells about two months after transplant reportedly derived from several hundred expanded graft clones.

The chain couples TRBV20-1 to TRBJ2-7; D may be TRBD1 (6 bases). The sample here was PBMCs, mostly from graft donor cells, taken 180 days after TCRalphabeta/CD19-depleted stem cell transplant. The source is a girl under three years old who had a stem cell transplant for combined immunodeficiency, so the T cells may come from the graft donor. CDR3 sequence reads: CSARGPVRQVPYEQYF. The DNA for the CDR3 is TGCAGTGCTAGGGGGCCAGTGAGACAGGTTCCCTACGAGCAGTACTTC.